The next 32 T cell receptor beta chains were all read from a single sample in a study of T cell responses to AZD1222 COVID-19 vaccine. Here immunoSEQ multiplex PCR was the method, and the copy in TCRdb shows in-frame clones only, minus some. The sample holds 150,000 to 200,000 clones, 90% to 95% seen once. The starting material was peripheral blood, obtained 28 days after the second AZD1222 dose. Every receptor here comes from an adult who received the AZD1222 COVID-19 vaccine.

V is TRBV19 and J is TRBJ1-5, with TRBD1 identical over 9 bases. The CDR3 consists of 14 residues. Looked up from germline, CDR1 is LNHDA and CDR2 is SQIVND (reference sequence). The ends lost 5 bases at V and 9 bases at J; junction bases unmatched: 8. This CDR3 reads CASSLDRGPWPQHF. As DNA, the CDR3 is TGTGCCAGTAGTCTGGACAGGGGTCCTTGGCCCCAGCATTTT.

The CDR3 DNA reads TGTGCCAGCTCACCACTGGGGGACAGCAATCAGCCCCAGCATTTT. Translated: CASSPLGDSNQPQHF. V is TRBV18 and J is TRBJ1-5; D is perhaps TRBD1 (5 bases). This CDR3 region has 15 residues. CDR1 and CDR2 from the germline V gene are KGHSH and LQKENI. V was clipped by 1 base and J by 1 base, with 8 bases between them.

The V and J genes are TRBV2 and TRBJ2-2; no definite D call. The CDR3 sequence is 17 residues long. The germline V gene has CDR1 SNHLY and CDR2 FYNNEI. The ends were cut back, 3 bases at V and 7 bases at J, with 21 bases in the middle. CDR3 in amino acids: CASSDEVTMEESGELFF. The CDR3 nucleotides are TGTGCCAGCAGTGATGAGGTCACAATGGAAGAAAGCGGGGAGCTGTTTTTT.

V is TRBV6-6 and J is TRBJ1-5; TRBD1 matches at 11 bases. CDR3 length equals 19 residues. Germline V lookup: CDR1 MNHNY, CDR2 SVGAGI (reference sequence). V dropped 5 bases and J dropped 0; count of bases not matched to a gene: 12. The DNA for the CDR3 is TGTGCCAGCAGTCCAAGGGACAGGGGGTCCCCTTTTAGCAATCAGCCCCAGCATTTT. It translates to CASSPRDRGSPFSNQPQHF.

The CDR3 region is CASSLAPSGGPTGELFF. CDR3 coding DNA: TGTGCCAGCAGCTTAGCGCCTAGCGGGGGGCCCACCGGGGAGCTGTTTTTT. The chain is built from TRBV7-2 and TRBJ2-2, with 11 bases aligning to TRBD2. The ends lost 0 bases at V and 4 bases at J; junction bases unmatched: 4. The V gene's germline CDR1 is SGHTA and CDR2 FQGNSA. CDR3 length equals 17 residues.

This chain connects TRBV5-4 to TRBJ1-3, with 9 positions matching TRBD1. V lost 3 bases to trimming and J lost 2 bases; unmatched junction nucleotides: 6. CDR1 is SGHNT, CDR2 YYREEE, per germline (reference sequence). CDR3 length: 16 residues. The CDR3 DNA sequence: TGTGCCAGCAGCTCCTGGGGACAGGGAGCTGGAAACACCATATATTTT. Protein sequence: CASSSWGQGAGNTIYF.

CDR3 region: CASSLGWSSGNTIYF. The DNA of the CDR3 is TGCGCCAGCAGCTTGGGGTGGAGCTCTGGAAACACCATATATTTT. This rearrangement joins TRBV5-1 to TRBJ1-3; D is unresolved. The germline gives CDR1 SGHRS, CDR2 YFSETQ. The ends were cut back, 0 bases at V and 0 bases at J, with 7 bases in the middle. This CDR3 has 15 residues. Complete variable domain (other parts from reference TRBV5-1 and TRBJ1-3): KAGVTQTPRYLIKTRGQQVTLSCSPISGHRSVSWYQQTPGQGLQFLFEYFSETQRNKGNFPGRFSGRQFSNSRSEMNVSTLELGDSALYLCASSLGWSSGNTIYFGEGSWLTVV.

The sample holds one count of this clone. The CDR3 here is CASSQAGGGAYEQYF. CDR3 sequence (DNA): TGTGCCAGCAGCCAAGCTGGCGGGGGGGCCTACGAGCAGTACTTC. The chain employs TRBV14 and TRBJ2-7; 9 nucleotides agree with TRBD2. This CDR3 contains 15 residues. Germline V gene lookup returns CDR1 SGHDN and CDR2 FVKESK. The V gene end was trimmed by 1 base and the J gene end by 2 bases; junction bases not matched to a gene: 3.

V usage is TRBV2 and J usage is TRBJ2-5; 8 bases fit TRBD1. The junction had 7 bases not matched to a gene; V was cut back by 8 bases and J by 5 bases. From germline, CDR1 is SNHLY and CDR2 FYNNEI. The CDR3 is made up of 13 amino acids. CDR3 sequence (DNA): TGTGCCAGCGGGGGTGGACAGGGTGAGACCCAGTACTTC. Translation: CASGGGQGETQYF.

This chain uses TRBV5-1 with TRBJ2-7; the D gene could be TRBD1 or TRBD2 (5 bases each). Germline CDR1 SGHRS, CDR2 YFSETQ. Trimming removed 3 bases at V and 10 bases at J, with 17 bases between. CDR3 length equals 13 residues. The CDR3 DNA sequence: TGCGCCAGCAGCTACTTGGGGGTGACAGCCCAGTACTTC. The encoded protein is CASSYLGVTAQYF.

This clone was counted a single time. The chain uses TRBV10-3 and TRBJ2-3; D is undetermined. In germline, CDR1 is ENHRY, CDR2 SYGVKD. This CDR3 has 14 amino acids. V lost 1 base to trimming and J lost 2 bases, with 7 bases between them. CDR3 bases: TGTGCCATCAGTGAGTACGGTTCCACAGATACGCAGTATTTT. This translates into CAISEYGSTDTQYF.

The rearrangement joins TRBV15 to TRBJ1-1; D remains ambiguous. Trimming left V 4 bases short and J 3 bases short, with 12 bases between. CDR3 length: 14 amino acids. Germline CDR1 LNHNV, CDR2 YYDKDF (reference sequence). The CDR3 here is CATSKNNRDTEAFF. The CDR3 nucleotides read TGTGCCACCAGCAAGAATAACCGGGACACTGAAGCTTTCTTT.

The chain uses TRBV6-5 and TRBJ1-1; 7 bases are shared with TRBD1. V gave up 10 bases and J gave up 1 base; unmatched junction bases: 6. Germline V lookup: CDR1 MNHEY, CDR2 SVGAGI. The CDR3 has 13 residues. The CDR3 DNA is TGTGCCACCTCGGGACAGCCGAACACTGAAGCTTTCTTT. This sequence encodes CATSGQPNTEAFF.

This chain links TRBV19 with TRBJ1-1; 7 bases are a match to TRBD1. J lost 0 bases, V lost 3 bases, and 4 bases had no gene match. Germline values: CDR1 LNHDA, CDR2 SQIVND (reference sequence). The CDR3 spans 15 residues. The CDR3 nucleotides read TGTGCCAGTAGTATTACAGGGGTCTTGAACACTGAAGCTTTCTTT. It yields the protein CASSITGVLNTEAFF.

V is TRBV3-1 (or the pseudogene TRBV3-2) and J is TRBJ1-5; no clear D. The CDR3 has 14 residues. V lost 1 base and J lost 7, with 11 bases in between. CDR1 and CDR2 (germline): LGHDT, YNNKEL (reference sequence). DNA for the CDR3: TGTGCCAGCAGCCAAGGAGGGCTTGGACAGCCCCAGCATTTT. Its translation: CASSQGGLGQPQHF.

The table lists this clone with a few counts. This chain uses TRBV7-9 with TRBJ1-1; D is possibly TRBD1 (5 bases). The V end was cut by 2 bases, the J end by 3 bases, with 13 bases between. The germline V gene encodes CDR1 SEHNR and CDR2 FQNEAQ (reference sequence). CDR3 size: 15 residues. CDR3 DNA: TGTGCCAGCAGCTTACCCGGGGCTATGGACACTGAAGCTTTCTTT. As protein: CASSLPGAMDTEAFF.

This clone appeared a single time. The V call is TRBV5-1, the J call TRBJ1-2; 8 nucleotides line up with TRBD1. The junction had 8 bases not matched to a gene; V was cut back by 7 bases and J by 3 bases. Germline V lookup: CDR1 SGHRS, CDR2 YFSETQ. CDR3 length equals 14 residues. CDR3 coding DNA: TGCGCCAGCCGCCGGGACAGGAGGCACTATGGCTACACCTTC. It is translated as CASRRDRRHYGYTF.

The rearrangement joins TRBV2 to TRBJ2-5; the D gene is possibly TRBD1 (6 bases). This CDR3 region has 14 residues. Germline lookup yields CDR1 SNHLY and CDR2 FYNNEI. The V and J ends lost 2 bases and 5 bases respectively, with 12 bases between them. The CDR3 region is CASSEKGVWETQYF. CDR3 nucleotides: TGTGCCAGCAGTGAAAAGGGGGTATGGGAGACCCAGTACTTC.

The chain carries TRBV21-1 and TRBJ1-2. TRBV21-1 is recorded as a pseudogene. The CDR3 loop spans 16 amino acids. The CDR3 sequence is CASSKERWEGWYGYTF. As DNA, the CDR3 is TGTGCCAGCAGCAAAGAAAGGTGGGAGGGTTGGTATGGCTACACCTTC.

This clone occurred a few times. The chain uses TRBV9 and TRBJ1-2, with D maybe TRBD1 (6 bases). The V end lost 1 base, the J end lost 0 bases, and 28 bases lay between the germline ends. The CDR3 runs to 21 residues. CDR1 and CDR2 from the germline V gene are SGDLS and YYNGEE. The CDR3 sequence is CASSVPPDRTNPLSPNYGYTF. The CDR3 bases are TGTGCCAGCAGCGTACCCCCTGACAGGACAAACCCTCTTAGTCCTAACTATGGCTACACCTTC.

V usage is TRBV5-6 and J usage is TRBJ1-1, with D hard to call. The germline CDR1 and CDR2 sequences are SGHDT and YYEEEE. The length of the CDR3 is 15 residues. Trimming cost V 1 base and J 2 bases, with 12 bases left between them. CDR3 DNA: TGTGCCAGCAGCTTGCGAGGGAGAGGTAACACTGAAGCTTTCTTT. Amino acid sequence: CASSLRGRGNTEAFF. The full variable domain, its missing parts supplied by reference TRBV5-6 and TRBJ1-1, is DAGVTQSPTHLIKTRGQQVTLRCSPKSGHDTVSWYQQALGQGPQFIFQYYEEEERQRGNFPDRFSGHQFPNYSSELNVNALLLGDSALYLCASSLRGRGNTEAFFGQGTRLTVV.

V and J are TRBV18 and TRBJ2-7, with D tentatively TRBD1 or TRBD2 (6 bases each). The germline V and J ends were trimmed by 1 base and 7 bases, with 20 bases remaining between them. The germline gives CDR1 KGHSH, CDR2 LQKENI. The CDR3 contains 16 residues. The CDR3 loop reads CASSPLVGGPRGEQYF. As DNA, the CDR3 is TGTGCCAGCTCACCACTCGTGGGGGGCCCCCGCGGGGAGCAGTACTTC.

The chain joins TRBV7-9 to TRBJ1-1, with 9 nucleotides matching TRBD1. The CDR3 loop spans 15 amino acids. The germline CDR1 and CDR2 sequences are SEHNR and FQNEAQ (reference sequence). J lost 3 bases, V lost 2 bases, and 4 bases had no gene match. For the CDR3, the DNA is TGTGCCAGCAGCTTATCGAGACAGGGGGACACTGAAGCTTTCTTT. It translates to CASSLSRQGDTEAFF. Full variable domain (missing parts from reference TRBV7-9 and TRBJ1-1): DTGVSQNPRHKITKRGQNVTFRCDPISEHNRLYWYRQTLGQGPEFLTYFQNEAQLEKSRLLSDRFSAERPKGSFSTLEIQRTEQGDSAMYLCASSLSRQGDTEAFFGQGTRLTVV.

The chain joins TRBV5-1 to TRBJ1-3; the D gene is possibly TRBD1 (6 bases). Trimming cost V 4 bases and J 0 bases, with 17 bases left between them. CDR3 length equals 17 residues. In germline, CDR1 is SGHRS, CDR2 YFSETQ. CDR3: CASSPTHGGHSGNTIYF. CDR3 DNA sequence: TGCGCCAGCAGCCCTACCCACGGGGGGCACTCTGGAAACACCATATATTTT.

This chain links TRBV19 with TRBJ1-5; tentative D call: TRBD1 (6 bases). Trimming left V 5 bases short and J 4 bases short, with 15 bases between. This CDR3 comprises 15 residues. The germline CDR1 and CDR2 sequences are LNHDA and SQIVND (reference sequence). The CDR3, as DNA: TGTGCCAGTAGTCCCCGGAGGGGGGGAAATCAGCCCCAGCATTTT. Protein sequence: CASSPRRGGNQPQHF.

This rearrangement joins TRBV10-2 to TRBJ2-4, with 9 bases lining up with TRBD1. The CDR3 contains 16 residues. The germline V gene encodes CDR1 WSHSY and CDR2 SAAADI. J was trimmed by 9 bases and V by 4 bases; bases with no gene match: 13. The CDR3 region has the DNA TGCGCCAGCAGTGTACCGGGACAGGGAAGAGTGGGCATTCAGTACTTC. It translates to CASSVPGQGRVGIQYF.

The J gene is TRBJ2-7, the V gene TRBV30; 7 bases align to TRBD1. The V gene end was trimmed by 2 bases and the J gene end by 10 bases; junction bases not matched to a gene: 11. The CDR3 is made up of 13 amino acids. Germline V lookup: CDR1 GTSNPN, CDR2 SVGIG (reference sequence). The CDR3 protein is CAWSPPGTDNQYF. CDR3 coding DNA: TGTGCCTGGAGTCCACCCGGGACAGATAATCAGTACTTC.

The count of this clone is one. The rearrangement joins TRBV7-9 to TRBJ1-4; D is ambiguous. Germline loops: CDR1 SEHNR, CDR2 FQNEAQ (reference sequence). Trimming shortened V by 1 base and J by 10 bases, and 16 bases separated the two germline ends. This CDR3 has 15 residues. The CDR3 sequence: CASSLGPQFLGKLFF. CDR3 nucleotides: TGTGCCAGCAGCTTAGGTCCGCAGTTCTTGGGAAAACTGTTTTTT.

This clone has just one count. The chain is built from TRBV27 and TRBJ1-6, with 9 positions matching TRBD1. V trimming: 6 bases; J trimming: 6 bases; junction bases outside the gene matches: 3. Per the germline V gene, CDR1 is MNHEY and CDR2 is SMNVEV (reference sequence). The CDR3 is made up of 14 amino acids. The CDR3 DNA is TGTGCCAGCAGATTACAGGGGGCTAATTCACCCCTCCACTTT. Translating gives CASRLQGANSPLHF.

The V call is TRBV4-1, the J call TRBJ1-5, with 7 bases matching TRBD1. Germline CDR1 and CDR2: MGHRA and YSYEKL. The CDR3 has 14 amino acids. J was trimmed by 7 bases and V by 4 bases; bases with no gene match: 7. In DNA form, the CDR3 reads TGCGCCAGCAGCCCAGGGGGGGCAGGGCAGCCCCAGCATTTT. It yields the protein CASSPGGAGQPQHF.

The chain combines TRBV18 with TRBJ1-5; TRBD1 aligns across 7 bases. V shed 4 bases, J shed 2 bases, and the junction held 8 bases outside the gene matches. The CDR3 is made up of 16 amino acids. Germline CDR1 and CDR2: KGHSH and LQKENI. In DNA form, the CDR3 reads TGTGCCAGCTCACAGAACACAGGGGAGGGCAATCAGCCCCAGCATTTT. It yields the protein CASSQNTGEGNQPQHF.

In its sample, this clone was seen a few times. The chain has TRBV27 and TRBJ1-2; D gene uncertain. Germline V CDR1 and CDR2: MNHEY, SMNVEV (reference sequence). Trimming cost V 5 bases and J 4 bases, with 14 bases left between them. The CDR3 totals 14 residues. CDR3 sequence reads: CASSPRGFLYGYTF. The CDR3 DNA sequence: TGTGCCAGCAGTCCCCGCGGGTTCCTCTATGGCTACACCTTC.